The 20 T cell receptor beta chains listed next were all sequenced from one sample in a study of shared clonotypes between healthy human individuals. Clones were sequenced by immunoSEQ multiplex PCR, and TCRdb holds only the in-frame ones, with some missing. The data contain 740,000 or so clones, around 78% of them singletons. The sequenced sample was memory CD4+ T cells sorted from blood. Noted subset: CD45RA-negative fraction. The receptor set was obtained from a woman aged 25 to 39 in good health.

This chain joins TRBV5-1 and TRBJ2-1; either TRBD1 or TRBD2 may supply D (5 bases each). The CDR3 is made up of 17 amino acids. Germline CDR1 reads SGHRS; CDR2 reads YFSETQ. Trimming left V 0 bases short and J 4 bases short, with 17 bases between. For the CDR3, the DNA is TGCGCCAGCAGCTTGGCCCGTGGCAGGGACCGTTACAATGAGCAGTTCTTC. Protein: CASSLARGRDRYNEQFF.

This clone appeared a single time. The V and J genes are TRBV11-3 and TRBJ2-1, with unresolved D. Germline lookup yields CDR1 SGHNT and CDR2 YENEEA. The CDR3 is made up of 13 amino acids. V lost 3 bases and J 0 bases, leaving 3 bases between the germline ends. Written as DNA, the CDR3 is TGTGCCAGCAGCTTGGGCTCCTACAATGAGCAGTTCTTC. Protein product: CASSLGSYNEQFF. Based on the CDR3 plus reference TRBV11-3 and TRBJ2-1, the full variable domain is EAGVVQSPRYKIIEKKQPVAFWCNPISGHNTLYWYLQNLGQGPELLIRYENEEAVDDSQLPKDRFSAERLKGVDSTLKIQPAELGDSAVYLCASSLGSYNEQFFGPGTRLTVL.

The chain is built from TRBV19 and TRBJ1-1; D is ambiguous. Trimming left V 1 base short and J 2 bases short, with 8 bases between. CDR1 and CDR2 from the germline V gene are LNHDA and SQIVND (reference sequence). The CDR3 is made up of 14 amino acids. The CDR3 DNA follows: TGTGCCAGTAGTATAGGGCCCGCTAACACTGAAGCTTTCTTT. Its protein is CASSIGPANTEAFF.

This clone came up once. V and J are TRBV6-1 and TRBJ2-5; D is ambiguous. The length of the CDR3 is 12 residues. CDR1 and CDR2 from the germline V gene are MNHNS and SASEGT. Trimming stripped 7 bases from V and 0 bases from J, with 6 bases between. CDR3 residues: CASISDQETQYF. The CDR3 DNA is TGTGCCAGCATCAGCGACCAAGAGACCCAGTACTTC.

The V and J genes are TRBV2 and TRBJ1-1; D may be TRBD1 (6 bases). The CDR3 is 13 residues long. Germline V gives CDR1 SNHLY, CDR2 FYNNEI. V lost 6 bases and J 2 bases, leaving 10 bases between the germline ends. The CDR3 coding sequence is TGTGCCAGCAGGGCACAGGGAAACACTGAAGCTTTCTTT. Protein sequence: CASRAQGNTEAFF. The variable domain in full, completed from reference TRBV2 and TRBJ1-1, reads EPEVTQTPSHQVTQMGQEVILRCVPISNHLYFYWYRQILGQKVEFLVSFYNNEISEKSEIFDDQFSVERPDGSNFTLKIRSTKLEDSAMYFCASRAQGNTEAFFGQGTRLTVV.

This clone appeared a few times. The chain carries TRBV7-9 and TRBJ2-2; perhaps TRBD1 as D (6 bases). The CDR3 loop spans 15 amino acids. With 5 bases removed from V and 4 bases from J, the gap between germline ends came to 14 bases. Germline CDR1 is SEHNR and CDR2 is FQNEAQ (reference sequence). This CDR3 reads CASSKNRVSTGELFF. The CDR3, as DNA: TGTGCCAGCAGCAAAAACAGGGTATCCACCGGGGAGCTGTTTTTT.

A few counts support this clone. A read error may produce the germline difference seen at one junction end. This chain uses TRBV10-1 with TRBJ1-1; a possible D gene is TRBD1 (6 bases). CDR1 and CDR2 from the germline V gene are WNHNN and SYGVQD (reference sequence). This CDR3 is 13 amino acids long. CDR3 loop: CATSNRDGTEAFF. The CDR3 nucleotides are TGCGCCACCAGTAACAGGGACGGCACTGAAGCTTTCTTT.

The chain uses TRBV25-1 and TRBJ2-7; D is uncertain. This CDR3 has 12 amino acids. Germline V gene lookup returns CDR1 MGHDK and CDR2 SYGVNS. V shed 8 bases and J shed 6 bases, with 14 bases lying between them. CDR3 DNA: TGTGCCAGCGGACGTATCGCCTCCGAGCAGTACTTC. Translation gives CASGRIASEQYF.

The count of this clone is one. The V call is TRBV2, the J call TRBJ2-2; the match to TRBD1 covers 7 bases. Germline CDR1 SNHLY, CDR2 FYNNEI. The CDR3 extends over 16 amino acids. V dropped 0 bases and J dropped 4; count of bases not matched to a gene: 5. The CDR3 region has the DNA TGTGCCAGCAGTGAAGCTTTCGCAGGGGGCACCGGGGAGCTGTTTTTT. This gives the protein CASSEAFAGGTGELFF.

CDR3 DNA: TGCGCCGACGCCATAGCGGGAGGAGAGACCCAGTACTTC. Its protein is CADAIAGGETQYF. The chain recombines TRBV10-2 with TRBJ2-5; 10 nucleotides match TRBD2. Germline lookup yields CDR1 WSHSY and CDR2 SAAADI. V shed 11 bases and J 4 bases; nucleotides not matched to a gene: 7. The CDR3 has 13 amino acids.

The chain joins TRBV29-1 to TRBJ2-3; a possible D gene is TRBD2 (6 bases). Germline V gene data show CDR1 as SQVTM and CDR2 as ANQGSEA. V lost 5 bases, J lost 6 bases, and 18 bases lay in between. This CDR3 has 14 amino acids. This CDR3 is CSVLSGTGVDTQYF. CDR3 in DNA: TGCAGCGTTCTATCCGGGACTGGGGTGGATACGCAGTATTTT.

V gene TRBV5-4 combines with J gene TRBJ2-5; D is undetermined. V lost 4 bases and J lost 0, with 7 bases in between. The germline CDR1 and CDR2 sequences are SGHNT and YYREEE (reference sequence). The CDR3 runs 13 residues. This CDR3 is CASSHDYQETQYF. CDR3 in DNA: TGTGCCAGCAGCCATGACTACCAAGAGACCCAGTACTTC.

The chain recombines TRBV11-2 with TRBJ1-2; D not certain. Germline V gene sequence: CDR1 SGHAT, CDR2 FQNNGV. With 0 bases removed from V and 7 bases from J, the gap between germline ends came to 6 bases. This CDR3 is 12 amino acids long. CDR3 residues: CASSLDGAGYTF. CDR3 in DNA: TGTGCCAGCAGCTTAGATGGCGCTGGCTACACCTTC.

The chain recombines TRBV2 with TRBJ2-6; tentative D call: TRBD2 (6 bases). Germline V gene lookup returns CDR1 SNHLY and CDR2 FYNNEI. V was clipped by 5 bases and J by 2 bases, with 16 bases between them. The CDR3 length is 17 residues. For the CDR3, the DNA is TGTGCCAGCAGTTACCTTACCGGGGGTCCTGGGGCCAACGTCCTGACTTTC. It translates to CASSYLTGGPGANVLTF.

This rearrangement joins TRBV29-1 to TRBJ2-7, with D possibly being TRBD1 or TRBD2 (5 bases each). Germline loops: CDR1 SQVTM, CDR2 ANQGSEA. V gave up 4 bases and J gave up 0 bases, with 13 bases separating them. This CDR3 is built from 14 residues. The CDR3 region is CSVVTGLNSYEQYF. CDR3 bases: TGCAGCGTTGTCACGGGGCTCAACTCCTACGAGCAGTACTTC.

The gene calls are TRBV14 and TRBJ2-5, with D possibly TRBD2 on 6 matching bases. The germline gives CDR1 SGHDN, CDR2 FVKESK. V lost 1 base to trimming and J lost 5 bases, with 14 bases between them. The CDR3 spans 15 residues. For the CDR3, the DNA is TGTGCCAGCAGCCAAGTCGGAAGCGGGTGGGAGACCCAGTACTTC. It specifies CASSQVGSGWETQYF.

V gene TRBV5-1 combines with J gene TRBJ2-1; 7 bases are a match to TRBD1. This CDR3 spans 15 amino acids. CDR1 is SGHRS and CDR2 is YFSETQ in the germline V gene. Trimming removed 0 bases from V and 2 bases from J; junction bases left unmatched: 2. The CDR3 DNA sequence: TGCGCCAGCAGCTTGGGGGGACAGACCTACAATGAGCAGTTCTTC. Its translation: CASSLGGQTYNEQFF.

The chain carries TRBV9 and TRBJ1-1, with TRBD1 as a possible D gene (5 bases). The CDR3 extends over 15 amino acids. Germline loops: CDR1 SGDLS, CDR2 YYNGEE. The V and J ends lost 4 bases and 4 bases respectively, with 17 bases between them. The chain's CDR3 is CASSPTGGTGTEAFF. The CDR3 DNA follows: TGTGCCAGCAGCCCCACTGGGGGTACGGGCACTGAAGCTTTCTTT.

This clone was observed a few times. CDR3 nucleotides: TGTGCCAGCAGTGAAACCTGGACAGGGGGCAATGAGCAGTTCTTC. Protein product: CASSETWTGGNEQFF. The gene calls are TRBV2 and TRBJ2-1, with 10 bases identical to TRBD1. CDR3 length: 15 residues. Germline CDR1 SNHLY, CDR2 FYNNEI. With 2 bases clipped from V and 6 bases from J, the junction kept 4 bases outside the gene matches.

The chain links TRBV27 to TRBJ2-2; D not resolved. Germline CDR1 reads MNHEY; CDR2 reads SMNVEV (reference sequence). V lost 7 bases to trimming and J lost 0 bases, with 6 bases between them. The CDR3 length is 13 residues. CDR3 residues: CASIKANTGELFF. CDR3 nucleotide sequence: TGTGCCAGCATAAAGGCGAACACCGGGGAGCTGTTTTTT.